This T cell receptor (beta chain) was captured in a study of spatial heterogeneity in lung cancer. Looking at the study overall: Each time, sequencing found more beta-chain sequences than alpha-chain sequences.

TCRdb ran MiXCR on the 5' RACE reads and lists one entry per CDR3 protein. The profile shows about 43,000 distinct CDR3 sequences, 20% to 25% of them singletons. Sample time point: blood at routine non-recurrence follow-up after resection. The germline gives CDR1 SNHLY, CDR2 FYNNEI. Trimming shortened V by 0 bases and J by 5 bases, and 7 bases separated the two germline ends. The length of the CDR3 is 13 residues. This clonotype was found a few times. Specimen: PBMCs, collected at follow-up. This chain joins TRBV2 and TRBJ1-2; D is uncertain. The source of this sequence is a female donor with early-stage non-small cell lung cancer. CDR3 sequence: CASSEALGYGYTF. CDR3 in DNA: TGTGCCAGCAGTGAAGCGCTTGGTTATGGCTACACCTTC.